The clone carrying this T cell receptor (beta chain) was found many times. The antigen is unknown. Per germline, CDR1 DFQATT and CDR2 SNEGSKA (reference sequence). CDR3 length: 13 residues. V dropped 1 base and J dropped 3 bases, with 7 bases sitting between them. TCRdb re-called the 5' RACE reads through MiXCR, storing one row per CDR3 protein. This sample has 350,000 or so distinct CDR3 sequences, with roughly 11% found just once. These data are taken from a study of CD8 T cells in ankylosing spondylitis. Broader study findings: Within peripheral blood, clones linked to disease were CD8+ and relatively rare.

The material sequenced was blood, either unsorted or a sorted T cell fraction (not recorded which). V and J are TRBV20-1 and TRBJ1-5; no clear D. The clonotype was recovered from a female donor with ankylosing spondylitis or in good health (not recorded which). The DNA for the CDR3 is TGCAGTGCTAGAGGGGAATTCAATCAGCCCCAGCATTTT. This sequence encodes CSARGEFNQPQHF.